The 24 T cell receptor beta chains listed next were all sequenced from one sample in a study of cytotoxic CD8 clonotypes in ibrutinib-treated CLL (TCRdb year 2021). In the paper's terms, the time point label means: approximately 2 years on ibrutinib. The method was the immunoSEQ multiplex PCR assay. This is the immuneACCESS table as TCRdb keeps it, with only in-frame sequences that have V and J called. A part of the clones is gone; compared with another copy, unresolved V genes explain less than half, and the rest is unexplained. This sample holds some 130,000 clones; approximately 85% were observed only once. The ten largest clones take up 2% to 2.5% of the sample. The sequencing here drew on PBMCs, taken after 24 months of ibrutinib treatment. These receptors were taken from a human donor with chronic lymphocytic leukemia.

The chain has TRBV2 and TRBJ2-3, with D possibly being TRBD2 (6 bases). CDR1 SNHLY and CDR2 FYNNEI come from the germline V gene. This CDR3 region has 16 residues. V gave up 2 bases and J gave up 4 bases, with 16 bases separating them. In DNA form, the CDR3 reads TGTGCCAGCAGTGAATATGAGGGACTGGGGGCAGATACGCAGTATTTT. It specifies CASSEYEGLGADTQYF.

This CDR3 is CASSQDRGSYEQYF. The CDR3 DNA sequence: TGTGCCAGCAGCCAGGACAGGGGGTCCTACGAGCAGTACTTC. The chain carries TRBV21-1 and TRBJ2-7; the listed D gene, TRBD1, was not tested against the DNA. TRBV21-1 has pseudogene status. The CDR3 covers 14 residues.

The V call is TRBV28, the J call TRBJ2-1; TRBD2 matches at 10 bases. The germline gives CDR1 MDHEN, CDR2 SYDVKM. Unmatched junction bases numbered 4, after V lost 8 bases and J lost 6 bases. The CDR3 length is 13 residues. CDR3 DNA sequence: TGTGCCAGCGGAGCGGGGGGGCGCAATGAGCAGTTCTTC. It encodes CASGAGGRNEQFF. Full variable domain (remainder filled in from reference TRBV28 and TRBJ2-1): DVKVTQSSRYLVKRTGEKVFLECVQDMDHENMFWYRQDPGLGLRLIYFSYDVKMKEKGDIPEGYSVSREKKERFSLILESASTNQTSMYLCASGAGGRNEQFFGPGTRLTVL.

The chain recombines TRBV2 with TRBJ1-4; D might be TRBD1 (5 bases). CDR1 and CDR2 (germline): SNHLY, FYNNEI. CDR3 length: 13 residues. V lost 8 bases and J lost 6, with 13 bases in between. CDR3 region: CASSDNQYEKLFF. The CDR3 coding sequence is TGTGCCAGCTCGGACAACCAGTATGAAAAACTGTTTTTT.

The chain combines TRBV5-1 with TRBJ2-4, with a possible D match to TRBD1 (6 bases). The germline V gene has CDR1 SGHRS and CDR2 YFSETQ. V was pared by 6 bases and J by 7 bases, with 17 bases between. This CDR3 spans 14 amino acids. The CDR3 here is CASTNVEGENIQYF. CDR3 DNA sequence: TGCGCCAGCACAAATGTTGAGGGGGAGAACATTCAGTACTTC.

This clone was observed a few times. This rearrangement joins TRBV27 to TRBJ2-5, with TRBD1 matching over 7 bases. CDR1 is MNHEY, CDR2 SMNVEV, per germline (reference sequence). Trimming at V came to 5 bases and at J to 5 bases, leaving 5 bases not matched to a gene. There are 13 residues in the CDR3. CDR3 nucleotide sequence: TGTGCCAGCAGTAACCTCAGGGGGGAGACCCAGTACTTC. It encodes CASSNLRGETQYF.

As for this clone: This sample includes further DNA sequences coding for the same CDR3. The chain is built from TRBV9 and TRBJ1-1; D ambiguous. The CDR3 runs 13 residues. V lost 0 bases and J lost 3, with 6 bases in between. Germline assignment: CDR1 SGDLS and CDR2 YYNGEE. CDR3 in DNA: TGTGCCAGCAGCGTAGGTGGATACACTGAAGCTTTCTTT. It translates to CASSVGGYTEAFF.

The chain carries TRBV5-4 and TRBJ1-1, with D possibly being TRBD1 (5 bases). Trimming pared 3 bases from V and 11 bases from J, leaving 17 bases between. CDR3 size: 13 residues. Per the germline V gene, CDR1 is SGHNT and CDR2 is YYREEE (reference sequence). The CDR3, as DNA: TGTGCCAGCAGCTGGGAGGGGCGGGCTGGGGCTTTCTTT. Protein sequence: CASSWEGRAGAFF.

This chain links TRBV7-9 with TRBJ2-3; either TRBD1 or TRBD2 may fit D (5 bases each). V was clipped by 6 bases and J by 0 bases, with 13 bases between them. Germline CDR1 is SEHNR and CDR2 is FQNEAQ (reference sequence). The CDR3 totals 15 residues. The CDR3 DNA reads as TGTGCCAGCAGGGAAACCGGGACGAGCACAGATACGCAGTATTTT. Translated, it gives CASRETGTSTDTQYF.

The chain is built from TRBV10-3 and TRBJ2-7, with a weak D call TRBD1 (5 bases). CDR3 length: 15 residues. V was cut by 4 bases and J by 2 bases, with 15 bases left in between. CDR1 and CDR2 (germline): ENHRY, SYGVKD. The DNA of the CDR3 is TGTGCCATCAGTGGCGATAGGGGTCTCGCCTACGAGCAGTACTTC. It is translated as CAISGDRGLAYEQYF.

The rearrangement joins TRBV28 to TRBJ2-5, with D perhaps matching TRBD1 (5 bases). The CDR3 sequence is 16 residues long. The germline V gene encodes CDR1 MDHEN and CDR2 SYDVKM. Trimming shortened V by 6 bases and J by 2 bases, and 19 bases separated the two germline ends. The DNA for the CDR3 is TGTGCCAGCAGCAGCCGACAGATACTTCAGCAAGAGACCCAGTACTTC. Its translation is CASSSRQILQQETQYF.

The V call is TRBV5-1, the J call TRBJ1-3; D is unresolved. The CDR3 length is 18 residues. In germline, CDR1 is SGHRS, CDR2 YFSETQ. V was trimmed by 0 bases and J by 1 base, leaving 17 bases between them. The CDR3 protein is CASSLVFGQPSSGNTIYF. The DNA for the CDR3 is TGCGCCAGCAGCTTGGTTTTCGGGCAGCCCTCTTCTGGAAACACCATATATTTT.

The V call is TRBV7-2, the J call TRBJ2-5, with 9 bases fitting TRBD1. The J segment lost 4 bases and the V segment lost 4 bases, leaving 10 bases of the junction unmatched. This CDR3 has 16 residues. The germline V gene encodes CDR1 SGHTA and CDR2 FQGNSA. This CDR3 is CASSSYDRGFRETQYF. The CDR3 nucleotides are TGTGCCAGCAGCTCTTACGACAGGGGGTTTCGAGAGACCCAGTACTTC.

The chain recombines TRBV14 with TRBJ2-2; D remains unclear. V was clipped by 0 bases and J by 4 bases, with 6 bases between them. This CDR3 has 14 residues. The germline CDR1 and CDR2 sequences are SGHDN and FVKESK. The CDR3 protein is CASSQDVITGELFF. CDR3 nucleotide sequence: TGTGCCAGCAGCCAAGATGTCATCACCGGGGAGCTGTTTTTT.

The J gene is TRBJ1-3, the V gene TRBV5-1; D unresolved. V lost 0 bases and J 2 bases, leaving 12 bases between the germline ends. The V gene's germline CDR1 is SGHRS and CDR2 YFSETQ. This CDR3 has 16 residues. In DNA form, the CDR3 reads TGCGCCAGCAGCTTGGCGACGGAAATAGCTGGAAACACCATATATTTT. Translation gives CASSLATEIAGNTIYF.

J is TRBJ2-5 and V is TRBV7-2; D call uncertain. The V and J ends lost 3 bases and 4 bases respectively, with 18 bases between them. The CDR3 has 16 residues. Per germline, CDR1 SGHTA and CDR2 FQGNSA. CDR3 in DNA: TGTGCCAGCAGCTTCCGGGCTAGGGCGCTGGGAGAGACCCAGTACTTC. Translated: CASSFRARALGETQYF.

V usage is TRBV7-9 and J usage is TRBJ2-5; D gene ambiguous. This CDR3 contains 12 residues. Germline loops: CDR1 SEHNR, CDR2 FQNEAQ (reference sequence). Between the trimmed V and J ends, which lost 2 bases and 4 bases, there was a span of 5 bases. CDR3 amino acids: CASSLTVETQYF. CDR3 coding DNA: TGTGCCAGCAGCTTAACCGTAGAGACCCAGTACTTC.

The J gene is TRBJ1-5, the V gene TRBV28, with D uncertain. Germline V lookup: CDR1 MDHEN, CDR2 SYDVKM. This CDR3 is 13 amino acids long. The V end lost 9 bases, the J end lost 2 bases, and 11 bases lay between the germline ends. The CDR3 spells CASRPGGNQPQHF. For the CDR3, the DNA is TGTGCCAGTCGACCGGGAGGCAATCAGCCCCAGCATTTT.

The chain combines TRBV19 with TRBJ2-5; 7 bases line up with TRBD1. The CDR3 has 13 residues. CDR1 LNHDA and CDR2 SQIVND come from the germline V gene (reference sequence). Germline trimming cut 7 bases from V and 5 bases from J; bases unmatched to any gene: 7. CDR3 bases: TGTGCCAGTACTCCAGGGGGTGGGGAGACCCAGTACTTC. The encoded protein is CASTPGGGETQYF.

V gene TRBV9 combines with J gene TRBJ2-7; 10 positions match TRBD1. After removal of 1 base from V and 6 bases from J, the junction contained 4 bases not matched to a gene. The CDR3 has 14 amino acids. Germline V gives CDR1 SGDLS, CDR2 YYNGEE. This CDR3 reads CASSVMGQGSEQYF. The CDR3 nucleotides are TGTGCCAGCAGCGTAATGGGACAGGGGAGCGAGCAGTACTTC.

This chain joins TRBV18 and TRBJ2-6; no definite D call. Germline V gives CDR1 KGHSH, CDR2 LQKENI. Trimming took off 2 bases at V and 0 bases at J, with 2 bases between the two ends. CDR3 length: 14 amino acids. The CDR3 reads CASSPNSGANVLTF. The CDR3 bases are TGTGCCAGCTCACCAAACTCTGGGGCCAACGTCCTGACTTTC.

This chain uses TRBV12-1 with TRBJ1-5; the table's D call TRBD1 went unverified against the DNA. TRBV12-1 is assigned pseudogene status. The CDR3 is 15 amino acids. The DNA for the CDR3 is TGTGCCAGCAGCCACCACAGGGTCGATCGTCAGCCCCAGCATTTT. Encoded protein: CASSHHRVDRQPQHF.

The chain combines TRBV28 with TRBJ2-2; the D is unclear. This CDR3 is built from 14 residues. Germline V gene sequence: CDR1 MDHEN, CDR2 SYDVKM. V lost 4 bases and J 1 base, leaving 7 bases between the germline ends. CDR3 DNA: TGTGCCAGCAGTTCCACGGGGAACACCGGGGAGCTGTTTTTT. Protein: CASSSTGNTGELFF.

The V gene is TRBV6-5, the J gene TRBJ1-1; the match to TRBD1 covers 7 bases. V trimming: 0 bases; J trimming: 1 base; junction bases outside the gene matches: 2. Germline V CDR1 and CDR2: MNHEY, SVGAGI. CDR3 length: 15 amino acids. CDR3 amino acids: CASSYSRTGNTEAFF. CDR3 nucleotide sequence: TGTGCCAGCAGTTACTCTCGGACAGGGAACACTGAAGCTTTCTTT.